This T cell receptor beta chain appears in the sequencing data of a study of T cell responses to AZD1222 COVID-19 vaccine. With 3 bases removed from V and 3 bases from J, the gap between germline ends came to 12 bases. There are 14 residues in the CDR3. Germline V gene data show CDR1 as MNHEY and CDR2 as SVGAGI. Profiled with immunoSEQ multiplex PCR; TCRdb holds only in-frame clones, not every one. Among 120,000 or so clones listed, approximately 85% were seen once. The input for sequencing was peripheral blood, taken on day 0 of AZD1222 vaccination. This clonotype was sampled from an adult in good health. The chain carries TRBV6-5 and TRBJ2-7; D uncertain. The CDR3: CASSYGKDDYEQYF. CDR3 DNA: TGTGCCAGCAGTTATGGAAAGGACGACTACGAGCAGTACTTC.